This TCR beta chain was obtained from a study of T-cell reconstitution after alpha-beta-depleted transplantation in children. Broader study findings: Expanded graft clones numbering several hundred reportedly gave rise to alpha-beta T cells about two months after transplant.

About this clonotype itself: Its matching antigen is unknown.

Molecular barcoding with unique molecular identifiers was used for the TCRbeta library. TCRdb itself ran the PCR reads through MiXCR, one entry per CDR3 protein. The sample shows about 830,000 distinct CDR3 sequences, approximately 15% of them seen only once. The V gene's germline CDR1 is KGHSH and CDR2 LQKENI. This CDR3 has 15 residues. V was clipped by 4 bases and J by 6 bases; unmatched bases: 9. The TCR sequence derives from a male patient aged 10 to 17 who had a stem cell transplant for acute lymphoblastic leukemia, so the T cells may come from the graft donor. The V call is TRBV18, the J call TRBJ2-7, with 10 bases lining up with TRBD2. The sequencing here drew on PBMCs, mostly from graft donor cells, taken 360 days after TCRalphabeta/CD19-depleted stem cell transplant. The CDR3 DNA follows: TGTGCCAGCTCACAATCCGGGACTAGCGTTATCGAGCAGTACTTC. Translated: CASSQSGTSVIEQYF.